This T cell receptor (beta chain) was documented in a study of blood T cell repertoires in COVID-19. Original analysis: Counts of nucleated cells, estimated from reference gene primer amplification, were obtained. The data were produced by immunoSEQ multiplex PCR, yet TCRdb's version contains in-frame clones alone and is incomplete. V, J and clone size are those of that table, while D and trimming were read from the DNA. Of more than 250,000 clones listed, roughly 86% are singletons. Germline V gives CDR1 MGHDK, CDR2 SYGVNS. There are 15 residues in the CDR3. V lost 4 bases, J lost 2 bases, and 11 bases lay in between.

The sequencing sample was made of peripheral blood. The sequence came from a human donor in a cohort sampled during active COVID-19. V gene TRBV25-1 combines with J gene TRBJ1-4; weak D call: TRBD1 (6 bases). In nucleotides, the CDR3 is TGTGCCAGCAGTGCAAGGGGGGGTACTAATGAAAAACTGTTTTTT. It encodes CASSARGGTNEKLFF.